The 28 T cell receptor beta chains below all came from one sample that was sequenced in a study of spatial heterogeneity in lung cancer. Specified time point: sample taken at primary tumor resection. Study findings and constraints: In tumors, expanded intratumoral alpha and beta TCR counts tracked mutation counts.

TCRdb reanalysed the 5' RACE reads using MiXCR and keeps one entry per CDR3 protein. The sample carries 10,000 to 15,000 distinct CDR3 sequences, 6% to 8.5% recorded once. These receptors have no known antigen. The specimen was lung tumor tissue, collected at surgery. These receptors originate from a female donor with early-stage non-small cell lung cancer.

This clonotype was seen ten or more times. The J gene is TRBJ2-5, the V gene TRBV20-1; D not certain. Trimming pared 5 bases from V and 2 bases from J, leaving 18 bases between. The length of the CDR3 is 15 residues. From germline, CDR1 is DFQATT and CDR2 SNEGSKA (reference sequence). CDR3 amino acids: CSAAPPLRGQETQYF. CDR3 bases: TGCAGTGCTGCCCCCCCCTTGAGAGGACAAGAGACCCAGTACTTC.

This clonotype has a count of ten or more. This chain links TRBV20-1 with TRBJ2-3; 8 bases map to TRBD2. The CDR3 is 16 amino acids. Germline loops: CDR1 DFQATT, CDR2 SNEGSKA (reference sequence). Losses at the gene ends were 0 bases for V and 4 bases for J; bases not matched to a gene: 9. CDR3 residues: CSARDGAGVLADTQYF. The DNA for the CDR3 is TGCAGTGCTAGAGACGGAGCGGGAGTTCTGGCAGATACGCAGTATTTT.

This clonotype was picked up many times. V usage is TRBV7-2 and J usage is TRBJ2-7, with D perhaps TRBD1 (5 bases). The germline gives CDR1 SGHTA, CDR2 FQGNSA. V lost 5 bases, J lost 4 bases, and 18 bases lay in between. The CDR3 has 15 amino acids. CDR3 coding DNA: TGTGCCAGCAGCGTAGACCGAGGCAGGGCATACGAGCAGTACTTC. It encodes CASSVDRGRAYEQYF.

This clonotype was counted at least ten times. The V and J genes are TRBV7-2 and TRBJ2-3; 8 bases are a match to TRBD2. This CDR3 contains 11 residues. V trimming: 5 bases; J trimming: 9 bases; junction bases outside the gene matches: 1. The germline V gene has CDR1 SGHTA and CDR2 FQGNSA. DNA of the CDR3: TGTGCCAGCAGCGGGACTAGGACGCAGTATTTT. Protein: CASSGTRTQYF.

This clonotype was seen more than once but under ten times. The junction departs from germline at one end; a sequencing error may be responsible. The chain employs TRBV3-1 and TRBJ1-3; D ambiguous. The germline V gene encodes CDR1 LGHDT and CDR2 YNNKEL (reference sequence). The CDR3 extends over 14 amino acids. CDR3 region: CASSQGSSGNTVYF. The CDR3 coding sequence is TGTGCCAGCAGCCAGGGGTCTTCTGGAAACACCGTATATTTT.

By frequency in the sample, this clonotype is medium-sized. The genes are TRBV7-6 and TRBJ2-7; 8 nucleotides agree with TRBD2. The CDR3 loop spans 14 amino acids. V dropped 1 base and J dropped 4; count of bases not matched to a gene: 3. In germline, CDR1 is SGHVS, CDR2 FNYEAQ. Written as DNA, the CDR3 is TGTGCCAGCAGCTTAGGAGCGGGAGTGTACGAGCAGTACTTC. It yields the protein CASSLGAGVYEQYF.

This clonotype appeared a few times. CDR3 sequence reads: CSGLRGNQPQHF. DNA for the CDR3: TGCAGTGGACTGCGAGGCAATCAGCCCCAGCATTTT. This chain links TRBV20-1 with TRBJ1-5; D not certain. From germline, CDR1 is DFQATT and CDR2 SNEGSKA (reference sequence). The V end was cut by 7 bases, the J end by 2 bases, with 9 bases between. This CDR3 spans 12 amino acids.

This clonotype was detected ten times or more. The chain combines TRBV6-5 with TRBJ2-7, with D possibly being TRBD1 (6 bases). The CDR3 length is 13 residues. Germline V gives CDR1 MNHEY, CDR2 SVGAGI. V shed 5 bases and J shed 9 bases, with 17 bases lying between them. CDR3 loop: CASSQGPAYLQYF. DNA for the CDR3: TGTGCCAGCAGTCAGGGGCCCGCCTATTTGCAGTACTTC.

This clonotype was detected many times. The V gene is TRBV20-1, the J gene TRBJ1-5, with D perhaps TRBD1 (5 bases). V lost 5 bases to trimming and J lost 6 bases, with 11 bases between them. This CDR3 contains 12 residues. Germline CDR1 and CDR2: DFQATT and SNEGSKA (reference sequence). CDR3 in amino acids: CSAHSGPQPQHF. CDR3 sequence (DNA): TGCAGTGCTCACTCAGGGCCTCAGCCCCAGCATTTT.

This clonotype is medium-sized. V and J are TRBV29-1 and TRBJ2-7, with D possibly matching TRBD1 (6 bases). The CDR3 consists of 12 residues. Between the trimmed V and J ends, which lost 7 bases and 1 base, there was a span of 11 bases. The germline V gene has CDR1 SQVTM and CDR2 ANQGSEA. For the CDR3, the DNA is TGCAGCGCCCTAGGACAGTCCTACGAGCAGTACTTC. This encodes CSALGQSYEQYF.

This clonotype showed up many times. This chain uses TRBV11-3 with TRBJ1-6, with 11 positions matching TRBD1. This CDR3 has 15 residues. The germline V gene has CDR1 SGHNT and CDR2 YENEEA. V trimming: 0 bases; J trimming: 9 bases; junction bases outside the gene matches: 1. CDR3 nucleotides: TGTGCCAGCAGCTTAGACGGGACAGGGGGTTCACCCCTCCACTTT. It specifies CASSLDGTGGSPLHF.

This clonotype qualifies as medium-sized. The J gene is TRBJ1-5, the V gene TRBV19; D call uncertain. Germline V gene sequence: CDR1 LNHDA, CDR2 SQIVND (reference sequence). V lost 1 base, J lost 5 bases, and 12 bases lay in between. This CDR3 spans 15 amino acids. The CDR3 DNA sequence: TGTGCCAGTAGTATAGGAGGCTCAGATTATCAGCCCCAGCATTTT. Translation gives CASSIGGSDYQPQHF. Based on the CDR3 plus reference TRBV19 and TRBJ1-5, the full variable domain is DGGITQSPKYLFRKEGQNVTLSCEQNLNHDAMYWYRQDPGQGLRLIYYSQIVNDFQKGDIAEGYSVSREKKESFPLTVTSAQKNPTAFYLCASSIGGSDYQPQHFGDGTRLSIL.

This clonotype was recorded at least ten times. The chain is built from TRBV5-5 and TRBJ2-5; 13 positions match TRBD2. Germline lookup yields CDR1 SGHKS and CDR2 YYEKEE (reference sequence). The CDR3 is made up of 19 amino acids. J was trimmed by 2 bases and V by 1 base; bases with no gene match: 11. The CDR3 region has the DNA TGTGCCAGCAGCTTGCCCGTTGGACTAGCGGGAGTTAATCAAGAGACCCAGTACTTC. Protein sequence: CASSLPVGLAGVNQETQYF.

The V call is TRBV28, the J call TRBJ1-2; possible D gene TRBD1, 6 bases. V was pared by 6 bases and J by 2 bases, with 13 bases between. Looked up from germline, CDR1 is MDHEN and CDR2 is SYDVKM. The CDR3 covers 14 residues. The CDR3 DNA reads as TGTGCCAGCAGCCGGGGAACAGGGAACTATGGCTACACCTTC. It encodes CASSRGTGNYGYTF.

This chain uses TRBV11-2 with TRBJ1-2; D perhaps matches TRBD1 (5 bases). The CDR3 runs 13 residues. Germline CDR1 is SGHAT and CDR2 is FQNNGV. Deletions cut 5 bases from V and 4 bases from J, with 11 bases between. In nucleotides, the CDR3 is TGTGCCAGCAGCCCATCCGGGGGCTATGGCTACACCTTC. As protein: CASSPSGGYGYTF.

This clonotype occurred many times. The chain recombines TRBV20-1 with TRBJ2-1; D remains unclear. Germline V lookup: CDR1 DFQATT, CDR2 SNEGSKA (reference sequence). V dropped 0 bases and J dropped 3 bases, with 12 bases sitting between them. This CDR3 is built from 15 residues. The CDR3 protein is CSARDTEVSYNEQFF. CDR3 in DNA: TGCAGTGCTAGAGACACCGAAGTGAGCTACAATGAGCAGTTCTTC.

This clonotype was found many times. The chain recombines TRBV23-1 with TRBJ2-1; weak D call: TRBD2 (7 bases). TRBV23-1 is labeled an ORF, and its function is uncertain. The ends were cut back, 0 bases at V and 3 bases at J, with 24 bases in the middle. The CDR3 is 20 residues long. The CDR3: CASSQSGLGGPGPCYNEQFF. CDR3 DNA sequence: TGCGCCAGCAGTCAATCCGGTCTGGGGGGGCCGGGGCCATGCTACAATGAGCAGTTCTTC.

This clonotype was counted only a few times. The chain employs TRBV6-5 and TRBJ1-4; no definite D call. There are 15 residues in the CDR3. The ends were cut back, 1 base at V and 7 bases at J, with 13 bases in the middle. CDR1 and CDR2 from the germline V gene are MNHEY and SVGAGI. The chain's CDR3 is CASSYYPAIGEKLFF. The DNA of the CDR3 is TGTGCCAGCAGTTACTACCCCGCGATCGGTGAAAAACTGTTTTTT.

By proportion, this clonotype is medium-sized. The CDR3: CASTPRMWRAGTDTQYF. In DNA, the CDR3 is TGTGCCAGCACCCCCAGGATGTGGAGGGCCGGCACAGATACGCAGTATTTT. This chain links TRBV6-2 or TRBV6-3 with TRBJ2-3, with D perhaps matching TRBD2 (6 bases). Trimming cost V 7 bases and J 1 base, with 21 bases left between them. The germline V gene has CDR1 MNHEY and CDR2 SVGEGT. This CDR3 is built from 17 residues.

This clonotype was seen ten or more times. The CDR3 DNA follows: TGTGCCATCAGTGAGGGCGGGAGCAGAGAGACCCAGTACTTC. This gives the protein CAISEGGSRETQYF. This sequence joins TRBV10-3 and TRBJ2-5, with 7 bases lining up with TRBD2. Germline-derived CDR1 and CDR2 are ENHRY and SYGVKD. The CDR3 extends over 14 amino acids. Unmatched junction bases numbered 4, after V lost 2 bases and J lost 4 bases.

This clonotype was seen a handful of times. The chain couples TRBV7-2 to TRBJ2-3; tentative D call: TRBD1 (6 bases). The CDR3 runs to 13 residues. Trimming pared 2 bases from V and 4 bases from J, leaving 7 bases between. CDR1 and CDR2 from the germline V gene are SGHTA and FQGNSA. CDR3 nucleotide sequence: TGTGCCAGCAGCTTACAGGGGCCAGATACGCAGTATTTT. It yields the protein CASSLQGPDTQYF. The whole variable domain, remainder taken from reference TRBV7-2 and TRBJ2-3, is GAGVSQSPSNKVTEKGKDVELRCDPISGHTALYWYRQSLGQGLEFLIYFQGNSAPDKSGLPSDRFSAERTGGSVSTLTIQRTQQEDSAVYLCASSLQGPDTQYFGPGTRLTVL.

In its sample, this clonotype is medium-sized. The chain couples TRBV29-1 to TRBJ1-2, with a weak D call TRBD1 (6 bases). This CDR3 contains 12 residues. Germline V gene lookup returns CDR1 SQVTM and CDR2 ANQGSEA. Trimming stripped 3 bases from V and 7 bases from J, with 12 bases between. The CDR3 DNA reads TGCAGCGTTGATCAACAGGGAGGTGGCTACACCTTC. Translating gives CSVDQQGGGYTF.

This clonotype was recorded at least ten times. The chain carries TRBV20-1 and TRBJ2-5; D possibly corresponds to TRBD2 (7 bases). The CDR3 runs 15 residues. Trimming pared 6 bases from V and 5 bases from J, leaving 22 bases between. Germline V lookup: CDR1 DFQATT, CDR2 SNEGSKA (reference sequence). The CDR3 reads CSAPEASGGGETQYF. DNA for the CDR3: TGCAGTGCCCCGGAGGCTAGCGGAGGGGGGGAGACCCAGTACTTC.

Many counts were recorded for this clonotype. The V call is TRBV28, the J call TRBJ1-4, with 8 bases lining up with TRBD1. V lost 6 bases and J lost 7; bases outside the gene matches: 10. Germline-derived CDR1 and CDR2 are MDHEN and SYDVKM. This CDR3 contains 15 residues. CDR3 DNA: TGTGCCAGCAGGGCTCCGACAGGGGAAGGTGAAAAACTGTTTTTT. This codes for CASRAPTGEGEKLFF.

By share, this clonotype ranks as medium-sized. The chain has TRBV7-9 and TRBJ2-4; D gene ambiguous. V was shortened by 3 bases and J by 5 bases, with 5 bases between the two germline ends. Germline values: CDR1 SEHNR, CDR2 FQNEAQ (reference sequence). The CDR3 has 12 residues. In DNA, the CDR3 is TGTGCCAGCAGCTTGTCCCAAAACATTCAGTACTTC. Protein product: CASSLSQNIQYF.

In its sample, this clonotype was seen many times. This chain joins TRBV7-2 and TRBJ2-6; D remains unclear. The germline CDR1 and CDR2 sequences are SGHTA and FQGNSA. V lost 8 bases and J lost 0, with 8 bases in between. The CDR3 runs to 14 residues. DNA for the CDR3: TGTGCCAGCGACCCGAACTCTGGGGCCAACGTCCTGACTTTC. Protein sequence: CASDPNSGANVLTF.

This clonotype was seen many times. V and J are TRBV12-3 or TRBV12-4 and TRBJ2-2; 7 bases are shared with TRBD2. Trimming removed 5 bases from V and 3 bases from J; junction bases left unmatched: 6. The CDR3 is 15 residues long. CDR3 protein: CASSHRDYDTGELFF. The CDR3 nucleotides read TGTGCCAGCAGTCACCGGGACTACGACACCGGGGAGCTGTTTTTT.

This clonotype is classed as medium-sized. The V call is TRBV10-3, the J call TRBJ2-5, with TRBD1 identical over 10 bases. J gave up 4 bases and V 3 bases, and 5 bases lay outside the gene matches. Germline V gives CDR1 ENHRY, CDR2 SYGVKD. The CDR3 totals 15 residues. The CDR3 DNA sequence: TGTGCCATCAGTGACCCCGACAGGGGGCCAGAGACCCAGTACTTC. It is translated as CAISDPDRGPETQYF.